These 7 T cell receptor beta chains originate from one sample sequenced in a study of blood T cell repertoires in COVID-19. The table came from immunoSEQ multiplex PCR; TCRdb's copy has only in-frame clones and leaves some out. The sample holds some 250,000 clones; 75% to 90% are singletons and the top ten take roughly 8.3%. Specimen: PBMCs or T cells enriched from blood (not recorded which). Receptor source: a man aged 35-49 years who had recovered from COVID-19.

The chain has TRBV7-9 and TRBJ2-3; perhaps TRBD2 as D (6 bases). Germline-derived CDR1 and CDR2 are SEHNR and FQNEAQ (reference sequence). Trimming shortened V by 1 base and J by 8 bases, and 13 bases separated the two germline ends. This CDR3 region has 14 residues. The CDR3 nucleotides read TGTGCCAGCAGCTTAGAGGCGGGGCAGTCTACGCAGTATTTT. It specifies CASSLEAGQSTQYF.

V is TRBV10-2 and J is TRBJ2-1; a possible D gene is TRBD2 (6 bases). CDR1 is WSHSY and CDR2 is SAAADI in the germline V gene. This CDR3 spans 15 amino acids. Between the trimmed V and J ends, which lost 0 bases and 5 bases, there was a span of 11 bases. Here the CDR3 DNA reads TGCGCCAGCAGTGAGTCGTGGCTAGCGAACAATGAGCAGTTCTTC. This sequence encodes CASSESWLANNEQFF.

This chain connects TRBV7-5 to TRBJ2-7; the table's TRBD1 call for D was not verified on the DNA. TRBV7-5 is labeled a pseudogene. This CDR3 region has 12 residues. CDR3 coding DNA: TGTGCCAGAAGCCCAGACAACTACGAGCAGTACTTC. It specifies CARSPDNYEQYF.

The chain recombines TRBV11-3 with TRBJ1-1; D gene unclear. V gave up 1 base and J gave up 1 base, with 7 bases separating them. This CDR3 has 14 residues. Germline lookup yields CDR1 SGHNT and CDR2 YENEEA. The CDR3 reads CASSLVAGNTEAFF. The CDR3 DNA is TGTGCCAGCAGCTTAGTTGCGGGGAACACTGAAGCTTTCTTT. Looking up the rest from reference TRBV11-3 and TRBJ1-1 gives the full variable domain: EAGVVQSPRYKIIEKKQPVAFWCNPISGHNTLYWYLQNLGQGPELLIRYENEEAVDDSQLPKDRFSAERLKGVDSTLKIQPAELGDSAVYLCASSLVAGNTEAFFGQGTRLTVV.

The CDR3 sequence: CASSGTGGYGYTF. The CDR3 coding sequence is TGCGCCAGCAGCGGGACAGGGGGCTATGGCTACACCTTC. V gene TRBV5-1 combines with J gene TRBJ1-2; 11 bases are shared with TRBD1. Germline V gene sequence: CDR1 SGHRS, CDR2 YFSETQ. The CDR3 extends over 13 amino acids. Trimming at V came to 4 bases and at J to 4 bases, leaving 0 bases not matched to a gene.

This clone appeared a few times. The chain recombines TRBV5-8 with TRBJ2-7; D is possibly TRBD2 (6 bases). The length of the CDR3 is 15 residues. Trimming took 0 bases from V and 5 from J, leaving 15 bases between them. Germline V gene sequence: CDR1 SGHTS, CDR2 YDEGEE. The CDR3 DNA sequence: TGTGCCAGCAGCTTGGACGGGACTTCCCACGACGAGCAGTACTTC. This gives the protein CASSLDGTSHDEQYF.

In DNA, the CDR3 is TGTGCCAGCAGCGACCCGGGACTAGCGGGAGTATCCGAGACCCAGTACTTC. Its protein is CASSDPGLAGVSETQYF. The chain recombines TRBV9 with TRBJ2-5, with TRBD2 identical over 14 bases. This CDR3 has 17 residues. The V gene end was trimmed by 3 bases and the J gene end by 5 bases; junction bases not matched to a gene: 9. Per the germline V gene, CDR1 is SGDLS and CDR2 is YYNGEE.